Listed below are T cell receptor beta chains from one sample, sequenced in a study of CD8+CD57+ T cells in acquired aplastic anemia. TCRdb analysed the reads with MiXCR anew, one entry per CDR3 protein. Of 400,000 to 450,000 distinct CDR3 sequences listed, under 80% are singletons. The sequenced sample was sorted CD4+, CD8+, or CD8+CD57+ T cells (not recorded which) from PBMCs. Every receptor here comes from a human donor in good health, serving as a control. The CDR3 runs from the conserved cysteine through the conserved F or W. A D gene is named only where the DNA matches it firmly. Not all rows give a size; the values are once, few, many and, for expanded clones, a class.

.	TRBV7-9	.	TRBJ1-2	CASSLDGRDRSIHGYTF	TGTGCCAGCAGCTTAGACGGCAGGGACCGCTCGATCCATGGCTACACCTTC
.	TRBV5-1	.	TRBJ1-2	CASSLGTSGIYGYTF	TGCGCCAGCAGCTTGGGCACAAGCGGAATCTATGGCTACACCTTC
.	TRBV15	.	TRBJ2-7	CASSLAELGGTTQYF	TGTGCCAGCAGCTTAGCAGAGTTAGGAGGAACCACGCAGTACTTC
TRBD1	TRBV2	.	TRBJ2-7	CASPGQGISYEQYF	TGTGCCAGTCCGGGACAGGGGATATCCTACGAGCAGTACTTC
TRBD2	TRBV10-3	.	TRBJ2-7	CAISENSGGHEQYF	TGTGCCATCAGTGAAAATAGCGGGGGGCACGAGCAGTACTTC
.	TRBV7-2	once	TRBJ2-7	CASSQVNGHEQYF	TGCGCCAGCAGCCAAGTAAATGGGCACGAGCAGTACTTC
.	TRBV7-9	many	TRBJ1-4	CASSLGRGEKLFF	TGTGCCAGCAGCTTAGGACGTGGGGAAAAACTGTTTTTT
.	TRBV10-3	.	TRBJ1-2	CAIGEGERNYGHTF	TGTGCCATCGGTGAGGGAGAGAGGAACTATGGGCACACCTTC
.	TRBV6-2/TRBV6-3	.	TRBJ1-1	CAIRGVPAAAEAFF	TGTGCCATCAGGGGAGTACCCGCAGCGGCTGAAGCTTTCTTT
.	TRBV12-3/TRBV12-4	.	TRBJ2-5	CASSRQASGQETQYF	TGTGCCAGCAGCAGACAGGCTAGCGGACAAGAGACCCAGTACTTC
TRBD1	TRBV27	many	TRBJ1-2	CASSELGQVLNYGYTF	TGTGCCAGCAGCGAGCTGGGACAGGTCCTTAACTATGGCTACACCTTC
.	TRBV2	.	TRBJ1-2	CASRLAGRPRDGYTF	TGTGCCAGCAGACTAGCGGGACGGCCTCGGGATGGCTACACCTTC
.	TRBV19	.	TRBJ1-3	CASRRETTANYGYTYF	TGTGCCAGTAGAAGAGAAACCACTGCGAACTATGGCTACACATACTTT
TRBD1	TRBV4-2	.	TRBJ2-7	CASRKDRGTYEQYF	TGTGCCAGCAGGAAGGACAGGGGGACTTACGAGCAGTACTTC
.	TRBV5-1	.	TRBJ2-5	CASSLGGGDQETQYF	TGCGCCAGCAGCTTGGGCGGAGGGGACCAAGAGACCCAGTACTTC
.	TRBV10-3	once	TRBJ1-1	CAISEVMNTEAFF	TGTGCCATCAGTGAAGTAATGAACACTGAAGCTTTCTTT
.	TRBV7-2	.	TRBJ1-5	CASSFGDGHNNQSQHF	TGTGCCAGCAGCTTCGGGGACGGGCATAACAATCAGTCCCAGCATTTT
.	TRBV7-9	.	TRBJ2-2	CASSSDGQDTGELFF	TGTGCCAGCAGCTCGGATGGGCAGGACACCGGGGAGCTGTTTTTT
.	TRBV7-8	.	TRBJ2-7	CASSPEATQGAYAQYF	TGTGCCAGCAGCCCCGAAGCCACCCAAGGCGCCTACGCACAGTACTTC
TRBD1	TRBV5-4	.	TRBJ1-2	CASRLLPGQGTNYGYTF	TGTGCCAGCAGGCTTCTACCGGGACAGGGCACTAATTATGGCTACACCTTC
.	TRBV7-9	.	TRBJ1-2	CASSLQEFYGYTF	TGTGCCAGCAGCTTACAGGAATTCTATGGCTACACCTTC
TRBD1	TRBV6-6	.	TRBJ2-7	CASSYGQGLSYEQYF	TGTGCCAGCAGTTACGGACAGGGACTCTCCTACGAGCAGTACTTC
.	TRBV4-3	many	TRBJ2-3	CASQSDQQSPTDTQYF	TGCGCCAGCCAAAGTGATCAGCAATCCCCCACAGATACGCAGTATTTT
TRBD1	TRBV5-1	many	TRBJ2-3	CASNTGQGGDTQYF	TGCGCCAGCAACACGGGACAGGGGGGAGATACGCAGTATTTT
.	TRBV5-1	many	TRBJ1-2	CASSQTGTANYGYTF	TGCGCCAGCAGCCAAACCGGGACGGCTAACTATGGCTACACCTTC
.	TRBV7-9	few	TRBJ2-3	CASSPRGQDGDTQF	TGTGCCAGCAGTCCACGGGGGCAAGACGGTGATACGCAGTTT
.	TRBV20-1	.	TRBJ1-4	CSAPAAAKGEKLFF	TGCAGTGCCCCTGCCGCGGCGAAAGGTGAAAAACTGTTTTTT
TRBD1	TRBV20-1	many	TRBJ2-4	CSAPRFVTGSPKNIQYF	TGCAGTGCCCCCAGGTTCGTGACAGGGTCGCCCAAAAACATTCAGTACTTC
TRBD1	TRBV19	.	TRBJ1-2	CASHRGRYGYTF	TGTGCCAGCCACAGGGGCAGGTATGGCTACACCTTC
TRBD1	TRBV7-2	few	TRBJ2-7	CATMDGTGTPLHFF	TGTGCCACCATGGACGGGACAGGGACACCCCTCCACTTTTTC
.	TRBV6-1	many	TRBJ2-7	CASSEALGYEQYF	TGTGCCAGCAGTGAAGCGCTGGGCTACGAGCAGTACTTC
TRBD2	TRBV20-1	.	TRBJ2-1	CSASRAGGGEQFF	TGCAGTGCTAGCAGAGCGGGGGGTGGTGAGCAGTTCTTC
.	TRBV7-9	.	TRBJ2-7	CASSRDTGYEKLQYF	TGTGCCAGCAGCCGCGACACGGGGTATGAAAAACTGCAGTACTTC
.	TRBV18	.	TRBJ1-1	CASSSGERTEAFF	TGTGCCAGCTCGTCAGGGGAACGTACTGAAGCTTTCTTT
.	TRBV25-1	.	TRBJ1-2	CASSESGISYTF	TGTGCCAGCAGTGAATCGGGGATCAGCTACACCTTC
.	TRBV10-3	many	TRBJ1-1	CAISDRGVSTEAFF	TGTGCCATCAGTGATCGTGGAGTGAGCACTGAAGCTTTCTTT
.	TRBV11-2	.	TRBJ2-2	CASSVVASGPGTGELFF	TGTGCCAGCAGCGTGGTTGCGTCGGGGCCGGGCACCGGGGAGCTGTTTTTT
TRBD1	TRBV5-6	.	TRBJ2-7	CASSFSRTGGAYEQYF	TGTGCCAGCAGCTTCTCTCGGACAGGGGGCGCCTACGAGCAGTACTTC
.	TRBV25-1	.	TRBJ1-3	CASSELAGTGNTIYF	TGTGCCAGCAGTGAATTGGCAGGTACAGGGAACACCATATATTTT
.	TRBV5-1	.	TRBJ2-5	CASSPELDWQETQYF	TGCGCCAGCAGCCCCGAACTAGACTGGCAAGAGACCCAGTACTTC
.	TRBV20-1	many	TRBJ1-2	CSARGGGDGDGYTF	TGCAGTGCTAGAGGGGGTGGGGACGGAGATGGCTACACCTTC